This T cell receptor (beta chain) comes out of a study of shared clonotypes between healthy human individuals. Study overall: Three plates were used per donor for CD4 naive, three for CD4 memory, two for CD8 naive and one for CD8 memory.

Profiling relied on immunoSEQ multiplex PCR, and the TCRdb table lists in-frame clones only, not all of them. The sample lists 2 million to 3 million clones, approximately 90% seen once, with about 0.13% in the top ten. There are a few counts of this clone. With 1 base clipped from V and 10 bases from J, the junction kept 5 bases outside the gene matches. The CDR3 runs 15 residues. Germline-derived CDR1 and CDR2 are MGHRA and YSYEKL. The sample consisted of naive CD4+ T cells sorted from blood. Noted subset: CD45RA+ positively selected. This clonotype was sampled from a man aged 18 to 29 in good health. The chain recombines TRBV4-1 with TRBJ1-6, with 9 bases identical to TRBD1. The DNA for the CDR3 is TGCGCCAGCAGCCAAGGGGACAGGGAGAGGTCACCCCTCCACTTT. This encodes CASSQGDRERSPLHF.